This T cell receptor beta chain was retrieved from a study of T-cell reconstitution after alpha-beta-depleted transplantation in children. Researchers prepared the TCRbeta library using unique molecular identifiers, the study reports. A single record per CDR3 protein comes from TCRdb applying MiXCR to the PCR reads. The sample carries 330,000 or so distinct CDR3 sequences, 10% recorded once. CDR3 size: 17 residues. V shed 3 bases and J 6 bases; nucleotides not matched to a gene: 15. Germline V CDR1 and CDR2: LNHNV, YYDKDF (reference sequence). The table lists this clonotype with a few counts. The chain carries TRBV15 and TRBJ2-3, with 7 bases matching TRBD2. The source material was PBMCs from the stem cell graft donor, sampled from the stem cell graft. This sequence originates from a human donor who donated a stem cell graft to a child with acute lymphoblastic leukemia. Here the CDR3 reads CATSRDIVSGGEDTQYF. CDR3 sequence (DNA): TGTGCCACCAGCAGGGACATCGTGTCGGGAGGTGAGGATACGCAGTATTTT.